The 15 T cell receptor beta chains below were found in one sample sequenced in a study of T cell repertoires in cytomegalovirus infection. These TCRs' antigens remain unknown. In TCRdb, the reads were re-called with MiXCR into one record per CDR3 protein. This repertoire shows roughly 45,000 distinct CDR3 sequences, 20% to 25% found once; its top ten account for around a sixth. Sequencing used PBMCs, sequenced either directly or after in vitro stimulation (not recorded which). The receptors originated from a human donor in good health (CMV status not recorded). Some clones in this sample may be carry-over from other donors' samples.

There are many counts of this clonotype. The chain's CDR3 is CASSRRTSGYYEQYF. DNA for the CDR3: TGTGCCAGCAGCAGACGGACTAGCGGGTACTACGAGCAGTACTTC. The chain recombines TRBV7-9 with TRBJ2-7, with TRBD2 identical over 11 bases. Trimming removed 5 bases from V and 3 bases from J; junction bases left unmatched: 6. This CDR3 has 15 residues. Germline-derived CDR1 and CDR2 are SEHNR and FQNEAQ (reference sequence).

The rearrangement joins TRBV28 to TRBJ1-5; D gene unclear. The germline V and J ends were trimmed by 6 bases and 6 bases, with 21 bases remaining between them. Germline values: CDR1 MDHEN, CDR2 SYDVKM. This CDR3 region has 16 residues. The CDR3 DNA reads as TGTGCCAGCAGACCCGTACAGTCCCATAGTCGTCAGCCCCAGCATTTT. It yields the protein CASRPVQSHSRQPQHF.

This clonotype was picked up many times. The CDR3 sequence: CASSPINSYEQYF. The CDR3 nucleotides are TGTGCCAGCAGCCCTATCAACAGCTACGAGCAGTACTTC. This sequence joins TRBV7-2 and TRBJ2-7; D is unclear. V gave up 5 bases and J gave up 3 bases, with 11 bases separating them. The CDR3 has 13 amino acids. The V gene's germline CDR1 is SGHTA and CDR2 FQGNSA.

This clonotype has more than one count but fewer than ten. This chain links TRBV6-5 with TRBJ1-6, with 7 bases identical to TRBD1. The CDR3 loop spans 15 amino acids. CDR1 and CDR2 from the germline V gene are MNHEY and SVGAGI. Germline trimming cut 5 bases from V and 10 bases from J; bases unmatched to any gene: 11. CDR3 coding DNA: TGTGCCAGCAGTACTACCGGGACAGCGACCTCACCCCTCCACTTT. Protein product: CASSTTGTATSPLHF.

This clonotype showed up many times. This chain connects TRBV7-2 to TRBJ2-3; 8 nucleotides match TRBD1. The V gene's germline CDR1 is SGHTA and CDR2 FQGNSA. V was clipped by 1 base and J by 6 bases; unmatched bases: 3. This CDR3 has 14 residues. The CDR3 region is CASSLGNRGDTQYF. The DNA for the CDR3 is TGTGCCAGCAGCTTAGGCAACAGGGGGGATACGCAGTATTTT.

The V gene is TRBV7-4, the J gene TRBJ1-1; D is unclear. The CDR3 runs 13 residues. With 2 bases removed from V and 4 bases from J, the gap between germline ends came to 8 bases. CDR1 SGHVT and CDR2 SQSDAQ come from the germline V gene. The CDR3 DNA sequence: TGTGCCAGCAGCTTAAGGGAGGGCACTGAAGCTTTCTTT. Translation: CASSLREGTEAFF.

This clonotype was observed many times. The chain joins TRBV6-1 to TRBJ2-2, with TRBD2 identical over 9 bases. CDR1 and CDR2 (germline): MNHNS, SASEGT. The CDR3 loop spans 17 amino acids. V lost 4 bases and J lost 2; bases outside the gene matches: 8. The CDR3 bases are TGTGCCAGCAGTGTCTGGCGGGGGGGAAAAAACACCGGGGAGCTGTTTTTT. Its translation is CASSVWRGGKNTGELFF.

The chain carries TRBV6-5 and TRBJ2-3; no clear D gene. Germline loops: CDR1 MNHEY, CDR2 SVGAGI. The CDR3 runs to 15 residues. The ends were cut back, 7 bases at V and 1 base at J, with 15 bases in the middle. As DNA, the CDR3 is TGTGCCAGCACTATGACAATCGGCCGCACAGATACGCAGTATTTT. Translation gives CASTMTIGRTDTQYF.

This clonotype was detected only a few times. The chain uses TRBV12-3 or TRBV12-4 and TRBJ1-1; D is unclear. V lost 0 bases and J 8 bases, leaving 10 bases between the germline ends. The CDR3 consists of 13 residues. CDR3: CASSLAAPTEAFF. The CDR3 DNA follows: TGTGCCAGCAGTTTAGCTGCCCCTACGGAAGCTTTCTTT.

This clonotype was detected ten times or more. The chain recombines TRBV6-1 with TRBJ1-4; 7 bases agree with TRBD1. V gave up 7 bases and J gave up 3 bases; unmatched junction bases: 17. The CDR3 is 18 amino acids. Germline CDR1 is MNHNS and CDR2 is SASEGT. CDR3 DNA sequence: TGTGCCAGCACTAAAAACGACAGGGTTTGGGTCCCTAATGAAAAACTGTTTTTT. The encoded protein is CASTKNDRVWVPNEKLFF.

In this sample, this clonotype turned up a few times. The chain carries TRBV4-1 and TRBJ2-3, with unresolved D. CDR1 and CDR2 (germline): MGHRA, YSYEKL. This CDR3 spans 14 amino acids. V was cut by 3 bases and J by 4 bases, with 11 bases left in between. CDR3 nucleotide sequence: TGCGCCAGCAGCCAGAGGTCGAATGCAGATACGCAGTATTTT. Residues: CASSQRSNADTQYF.

This clonotype appeared many times. The V and J genes are TRBV4-1 and TRBJ2-1; 10 bases are a match to TRBD1. Germline-derived CDR1 and CDR2 are MGHRA and YSYEKL. V dropped 0 bases and J dropped 12; count of bases not matched to a gene: 2. The CDR3 loop spans 13 amino acids. The CDR3 DNA reads as TGCGCCAGCAGCCAAGAAAGGGACAGGGGGCAGTTCTTC. Translation gives CASSQERDRGQFF.

The chain carries TRBV2 and TRBJ2-5, with a possible D match to TRBD1 (6 bases). V shed 6 bases and J shed 6 bases, with 14 bases lying between them. This CDR3 is built from 13 residues. In germline, CDR1 is SNHLY, CDR2 FYNNEI. The CDR3 nucleotides are TGTGCCAGCAGATCAGGGGTTCAGAAGACCCAGTACTTC. As protein: CASRSGVQKTQYF.

This clonotype is medium-sized by share. This CDR3 reads CATSDWTSSNGDEQFF. The CDR3 coding sequence is TGTGCCACCAGTGATTGGACTAGCTCAAATGGAGATGAGCAGTTCTTC. The chain recombines TRBV24-1 with TRBJ2-1; 8 bases fit TRBD2. CDR1 is KGHDR, CDR2 SFDVKD, per germline. J lost 8 bases, V lost 2 bases, and 10 bases had no gene match. The CDR3 extends over 16 amino acids.

This clonotype was seen a few times. The genes are TRBV20-1 and TRBJ1-2; possible D gene TRBD1, 6 bases. Trimming removed 6 bases at V and 7 bases at J, with 21 bases between. CDR3 length: 14 amino acids. Per the germline V gene, CDR1 is DFQATT and CDR2 is SNEGSKA (reference sequence). CDR3 nucleotide sequence: TGCAGTGCCCTCAAGCCCGGGGGCGGTGGTGGCTACACCTTC. Translating it yields CSALKPGGGGGYTF.